Listed here are 27 T cell receptor beta chains from one sample, sequenced in a study of CD8 T cells in ankylosing spondylitis. TCRdb passed the 5' RACE reads through MiXCR, listing each CDR3 protein once. The table records 200,000 to 250,000 distinct CDR3 sequences, 10% of them present only once. Sequencing used blood, either unsorted or a sorted T cell fraction (not recorded which). The receptor set was obtained from a male donor with ankylosing spondylitis or in good health (not recorded which).

The sample holds many counts of this clonotype. The chain is built from TRBV5-1 and TRBJ2-1; 10 nucleotides match TRBD2. CDR1 and CDR2 from the germline V gene are SGHRS and YFSETQ. CDR3 length equals 16 residues. Unmatched junction bases numbered 5, after V lost 4 bases and J lost 1 base. This CDR3 reads CASSDASGGSYNEQFF. DNA for the CDR3: TGCGCCAGCAGCGATGCTAGCGGGGGTTCCTACAATGAGCAGTTCTTC.

This clonotype was seen many times. The V gene is TRBV12-3 or TRBV12-4, the J gene TRBJ2-3, with 9 positions matching TRBD1. J lost 5 bases, V lost 6 bases, and 6 bases had no gene match. This CDR3 spans 14 amino acids. CDR3: CASSRDRVQDTQYF. The CDR3 coding sequence is TGTGCCAGCAGCCGGGACAGGGTCCAAGATACGCAGTATTTT.

On this clonotype itself: The junction departs from the called germline gene at one end, perhaps through a read error. This chain links TRBV11-2 with TRBJ1-3, with D possibly matching TRBD1 (5 bases). The CDR3 length is 14 residues. Germline CDR1 SGHAT, CDR2 FQNNGV. The CDR3 DNA reads TGTACCAGCACCCTGGGGGGTTCTGGAAACACCATATATTTT. Its translation is CTSTLGGSGNTIYF.

This clonotype occurred many times. This sequence joins TRBV12-3 or TRBV12-4 and TRBJ2-2; D possibly uses TRBD1 or TRBD2 (5 bases each). The CDR3 extends over 14 amino acids. Trimming took off 5 bases at V and 1 base at J, with 8 bases between the two ends. The CDR3 nucleotides are TGTGCCAGCAGTCGGGGCTTGAACACCGGGGAGCTGTTTTTT. Its protein is CASSRGLNTGELFF.

This clonotype was counted only a few times. The chain employs TRBV20-1 and TRBJ1-6, with TRBD1 as a possible D gene (6 bases). With 5 bases removed from V and 10 bases from J, the gap between germline ends came to 18 bases. The length of the CDR3 is 14 residues. Looked up from germline, CDR1 is DFQATT and CDR2 is SNEGSKA (reference sequence). In nucleotides, the CDR3 is TGCAGTGCTGGTTGGGACAAAACAGGATCACCCCTCCACTTT. Translated, it gives CSAGWDKTGSPLHF.

This clonotype was observed at least ten times. V is TRBV12-3 or TRBV12-4 and J is TRBJ2-5; D ambiguous. The CDR3 runs 13 residues. Trimming took 5 bases from V and 4 from J, leaving 11 bases between them. CDR3 coding DNA: TGTGCCAGCAGTCAAGCCGGGCCAGAGACCCAGTACTTC. Translated, it gives CASSQAGPETQYF.

This clonotype was seen only once. This rearrangement joins TRBV19 to TRBJ2-2; D unclear. The CDR3 sequence is 15 residues long. The germline V gene has CDR1 LNHDA and CDR2 SQIVND (reference sequence). Trimming stripped 3 bases from V and 1 base from J, with 9 bases between. The chain's CDR3 is CASSIQIENTGELFF. CDR3 DNA sequence: TGTGCCAGTAGTATCCAAATCGAGAACACCGGGGAGCTGTTTTTT.

The sample holds a few counts of this clonotype. Being one base from a much bigger clone, this may be a read error. The V call is TRBV7-3, the J call TRBJ1-2; TRBD1 agrees at 8 bases. There are 14 residues in the CDR3. Per germline, CDR1 SGHTA and CDR2 FQGTGA. The CDR3 region has the DNA TGTGCCAGCAGTCTGGACAGGGCGGGATATGGCGACACCTTC. Its protein is CASSLDRAGYGDTF.

This clonotype was found a few times. V is TRBV7-3 and J is TRBJ2-2; no clear D gene. The V gene lost 2 bases and the J gene lost 4 bases, with 8 bases spanning the gap. This CDR3 comprises 14 residues. From germline, CDR1 is SGHTA and CDR2 FQGTGA. CDR3 region: CASSLGRRTGELFF. For the CDR3, the DNA is TGTGCCAGCAGCTTAGGACGGCGCACCGGGGAGCTGTTTTTT.

This clonotype was seen only a few times. The rearrangement links TRBV6-6 to TRBJ1-5; D may be TRBD1 (5 bases). The CDR3 consists of 13 residues. Germline V gene sequence: CDR1 MNHNY, CDR2 SVGAGI (reference sequence). Trimming pared 7 bases from V and 6 bases from J, leaving 13 bases between. The CDR3 spells CASMRMGVQPQHF. CDR3 sequence (DNA): TGTGCCAGCATGAGGATGGGGGTTCAGCCCCAGCATTTT.

This clonotype was seen only a few times. The chain carries TRBV3-1 and TRBJ2-1, with D unresolved. CDR3 size: 13 residues. CDR1 is LGHDT and CDR2 is YNNKEL in the germline V gene (reference sequence). V lost 2 bases and J 9 bases, leaving 11 bases between the germline ends. CDR3 nucleotides: TGTGCCAGCAGCCAAACACCGGCAAGTGAGCAGTTCTTC. It specifies CASSQTPASEQFF.

This clonotype was seen a few times. V is TRBV5-1 and J is TRBJ2-1; TRBD1 aligns across 8 bases. There are 17 residues in the CDR3. Trimming took 1 base from V and 5 from J; bases not matched to a gene: 11. Germline-derived CDR1 and CDR2 are SGHRS and YFSETQ. The chain's CDR3 is CASSLSPADRADNEQFF. As DNA, the CDR3 is TGCGCCAGCAGCTTGTCTCCCGCGGACAGGGCCGACAATGAGCAGTTCTTC.

The chain has TRBV24-1 and TRBJ2-5; TRBD1 agrees at 9 bases. In germline, CDR1 is KGHDR, CDR2 SFDVKD. The CDR3 length is 14 residues. Unmatched junction bases numbered 6, after V lost 4 bases and J lost 7 bases. The CDR3 DNA reads as TGTGCCACCAGTGACCCGGGACAGGGCTGGACCCAGTACTTC. Residues: CATSDPGQGWTQYF.

This clonotype was seen ten or more times. The CDR3 coding sequence is TGTGCCAGCAGTTTGTCAGCGGGGGGCACAGATACGCAGTATTTT. Protein sequence: CASSLSAGGTDTQYF. The V and J genes are TRBV12-3 or TRBV12-4 and TRBJ2-3; the match to TRBD2 covers 8 bases. CDR3 size: 15 residues. With V trimmed by 3 bases and J by 1 base, 3 bases remained unmatched.

This clonotype occurred many times. This chain uses TRBV9 with TRBJ2-3; perhaps TRBD2 as D (6 bases). CDR3 length equals 16 residues. Trimming left V 3 bases short and J 2 bases short, with 16 bases between. Germline V gene lookup returns CDR1 SGDLS and CDR2 YYNGEE. CDR3 protein: CASSASPGGVTDTQYF. CDR3 DNA sequence: TGTGCCAGCAGCGCGTCCCCGGGCGGGGTCACAGATACGCAGTATTTT.

This clonotype was counted ten times or more. The chain combines TRBV5-1 with TRBJ2-3; 7 nucleotides align to TRBD1. After removal of 0 bases from V and 5 bases from J, the junction contained 0 bases not matched to a gene. CDR3 length: 13 amino acids. CDR1 is SGHRS and CDR2 is YFSETQ in the germline V gene. The CDR3 loop is CASSLDRGDTQYF. The CDR3 nucleotides read TGCGCCAGCAGCTTGGACAGGGGAGATACGCAGTATTTT.

This clonotype was picked up many times. The chain links TRBV6-5 to TRBJ1-5, with D possibly matching TRBD1 (6 bases). This CDR3 is 17 amino acids long. CDR1 MNHEY and CDR2 SVGAGI come from the germline V gene. V was clipped by 2 bases and J by 0 bases, with 14 bases between them. CDR3 residues: CASSYPQGPGSNQPQHF. The DNA for the CDR3 is TGTGCCAGCAGTTACCCGCAGGGGCCGGGTAGCAATCAGCCCCAGCATTTT.

This clonotype was seen only a few times. The rearrangement links TRBV2 to TRBJ2-3; maybe TRBD2 (7 bases). This CDR3 region has 15 residues. CDR1 is SNHLY, CDR2 FYNNEI, per germline. V was shortened by 6 bases and J by 1 base, with 14 bases between the two germline ends. The CDR3 protein is CASRGGAGGTDTQYF. CDR3 sequence (DNA): TGTGCCAGCAGAGGGGGGGCCGGCGGCACAGATACGCAGTATTTT.

At least ten counts were recorded for this clonotype. V is TRBV18 and J is TRBJ2-5; no firm D call. With 0 bases removed from V and 5 bases from J, the gap between germline ends came to 10 bases. The V gene's germline CDR1 is KGHSH and CDR2 LQKENI. This CDR3 comprises 14 residues. This CDR3 reads CASSPPVAIETQYF. The CDR3 nucleotides read TGTGCCAGCTCACCACCGGTGGCGATTGAGACCCAGTACTTC.

This clonotype has at least ten counts. V usage is TRBV5-1 and J usage is TRBJ1-3; the match to TRBD1 covers 7 bases. This CDR3 is built from 14 residues. V was pared by 4 bases and J by 4 bases, with 5 bases of the junction left unmatched. Germline-derived CDR1 and CDR2 are SGHRS and YFSETQ. DNA of the CDR3: TGCGCCAGCAGCGTGACAGGGACAGGAAACACCATATATTTT. It codes for CASSVTGTGNTIYF.

This clonotype was counted a few times. The gene calls are TRBV28 and TRBJ2-3; possible D gene TRBD2, 6 bases. The CDR3 contains 16 residues. V lost 5 bases, J lost 4 bases, and 19 bases lay in between. Germline lookup yields CDR1 MDHEN and CDR2 SYDVKM. The CDR3 sequence: CASSRQSRGVSDTQYF. The CDR3 DNA sequence: TGTGCCAGCAGTCGCCAATCACGCGGGGTTTCAGATACGCAGTATTTT.

The CDR3: CASSFGGRGTGQETQYF. The DNA of the CDR3 is TGTGCCAGCAGCTTTGGGGGGCGAGGGACTGGACAAGAGACCCAGTACTTC. V gene TRBV7-3 combines with J gene TRBJ2-5; D may match TRBD1 or TRBD2 (6 bases each). This CDR3 is built from 17 residues. CDR1 and CDR2 (germline): SGHTA, FQGTGA. The germline V and J ends were trimmed by 3 bases and 2 bases, with 19 bases remaining between them.

This clonotype was seen a handful of times. The genes are TRBV20-1 and TRBJ2-5, with 11 nucleotides matching TRBD2. The germline V gene has CDR1 DFQATT and CDR2 SNEGSKA (reference sequence). This CDR3 is 15 amino acids long. The CDR3 sequence is CSVREASGGLETQYF. In nucleotides, the CDR3 is TGCAGCGTTAGGGAGGCTAGCGGGGGGCTAGAGACCCAGTACTTC.

This clonotype has at least ten counts. The chain links TRBV12-3 or TRBV12-4 to TRBJ1-4; D ambiguous. V was clipped by 1 base and J by 0 bases, with 3 bases between them. This CDR3 comprises 14 residues. CDR3 sequence: CASSLGSTNEKLFF. CDR3 bases: TGTGCCAGCAGTTTAGGATCAACTAATGAAAAACTGTTTTTT.

This clonotype was seen ten or more times. The chain employs TRBV11-2 and TRBJ1-1; the D is unclear. The V gene lost 0 bases and the J gene lost 1 base, with 18 bases spanning the gap. The length of the CDR3 is 18 residues. The germline CDR1 and CDR2 sequences are SGHAT and FQNNGV. DNA of the CDR3: TGTGCCAGCAGCTTAGACACAGCCCTATACCCCGCGAACACTGAAGCTTTCTTT. This translates into CASSLDTALYPANTEAFF.

This clonotype was observed at least ten times. The chain recombines TRBV3-1 with TRBJ2-1; the match to TRBD2 covers 10 bases. Germline lookup yields CDR1 LGHDT and CDR2 YNNKEL (reference sequence). The CDR3 totals 16 residues. Trimming at V came to 5 bases and at J to 8 bases, leaving 12 bases not matched to a gene. The CDR3 nucleotides are TGTGCCAGCAGCTCAGAGGAGCGGGGGGGCGTTGATGAGCAGTTCTTC. It specifies CASSSEERGGVDEQFF.

This clonotype occurred a few times. The chain couples TRBV24-1 to TRBJ1-2, with TRBD1 matching over 8 bases. The J segment lost 8 bases and the V segment lost 4 bases, leaving 8 bases of the junction unmatched. The CDR3 has 14 amino acids. Germline V lookup: CDR1 KGHDR, CDR2 SFDVKD. The CDR3 is CATSEGQVVGGYTF. The CDR3, as DNA: TGTGCCACCAGTGAGGGACAGGTGGTCGGGGGCTACACCTTC.